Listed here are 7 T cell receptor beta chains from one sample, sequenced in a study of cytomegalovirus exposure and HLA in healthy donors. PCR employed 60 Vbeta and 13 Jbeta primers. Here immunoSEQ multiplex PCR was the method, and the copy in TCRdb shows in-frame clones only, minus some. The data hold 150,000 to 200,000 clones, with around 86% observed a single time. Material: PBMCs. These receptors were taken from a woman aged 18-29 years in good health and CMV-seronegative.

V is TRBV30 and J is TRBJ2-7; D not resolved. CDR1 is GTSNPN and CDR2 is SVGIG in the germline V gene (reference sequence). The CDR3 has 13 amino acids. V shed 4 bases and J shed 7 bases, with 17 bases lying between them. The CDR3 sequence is CAWTSAARREQYF. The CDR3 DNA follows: TGTGCCTGGACCTCGGCCGCTCGGCGGGAGCAGTACTTC. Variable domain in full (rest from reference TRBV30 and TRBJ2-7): SQTIHQWPATLVQPVGSPLSLECTVEGTSNPNLYWYRQAAGRGLQLLFYSVGIGQISSEVPQNLSASRPQDRQFILSSKKLLLSDSGFYLCAWTSAARREQYFGPGTRLTVT.

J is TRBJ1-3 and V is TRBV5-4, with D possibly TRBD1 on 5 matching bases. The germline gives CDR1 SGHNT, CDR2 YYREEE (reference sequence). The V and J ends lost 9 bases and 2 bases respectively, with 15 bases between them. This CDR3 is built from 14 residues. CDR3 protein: CATERAGTGNTIYF. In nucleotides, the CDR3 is TGTGCCACCGAGCGAGCAGGGACTGGAAACACCATATATTTT. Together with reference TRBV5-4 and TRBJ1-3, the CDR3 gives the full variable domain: ETGVTQSPTHLIKTRGQQVTLRCSSQSGHNTVSWYQQALGQGPQFIFQYYREEENGRGNFPPRFSGLQFPNYSSELNVNALELDDSALYLCATERAGTGNTIYFGEGSWLTVV.

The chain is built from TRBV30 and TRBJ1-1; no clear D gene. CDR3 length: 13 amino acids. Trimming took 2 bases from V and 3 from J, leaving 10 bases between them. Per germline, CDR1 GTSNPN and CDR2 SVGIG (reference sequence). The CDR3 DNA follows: TGTGCCTGGAGTCCGGGAATAGACACTGAAGCTTTCTTT. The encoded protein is CAWSPGIDTEAFF.

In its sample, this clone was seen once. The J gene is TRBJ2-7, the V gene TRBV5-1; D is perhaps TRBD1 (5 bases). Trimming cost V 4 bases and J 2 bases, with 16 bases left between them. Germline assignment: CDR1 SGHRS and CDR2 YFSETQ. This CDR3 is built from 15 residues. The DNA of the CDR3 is TGCGCCAGCAGCCCGCAGGGCCTATCTGCCTACGAGCAGTACTTC. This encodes CASSPQGLSAYEQYF.

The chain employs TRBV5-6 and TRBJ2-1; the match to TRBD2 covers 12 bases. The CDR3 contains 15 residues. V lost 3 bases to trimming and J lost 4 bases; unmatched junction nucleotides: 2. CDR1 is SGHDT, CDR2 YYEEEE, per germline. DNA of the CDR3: TGTGCCAGCAGCTGGACTAGCGGGAATTACAATGAGCAGTTCTTC. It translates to CASSWTSGNYNEQFF.

CDR3 sequence (DNA): TGCAGCGTTGGGGGTCCGGGACAGAGAAACACTGAAGCTTTCTTT. It encodes CSVGGPGQRNTEAFF. The V and J genes are TRBV29-1 and TRBJ1-1; 7 nucleotides line up with TRBD1. The CDR3 covers 15 residues. Losses at the gene ends were 4 bases for V and 2 bases for J; bases not matched to a gene: 10. Germline CDR1 reads SQVTM; CDR2 reads ANQGSEA. The full variable domain, rest sourced from reference TRBV29-1 and TRBJ1-1, is SAVISQKPSRDICQRGTSLTIQCQVDSQVTMMFWYRQQPGQSLTLIATANQGSEATYESGFVIDKFPISRPNLTFSTLTVSNMSPEDSSIYLCSVGGPGQRNTEAFFGQGTRLTVV.

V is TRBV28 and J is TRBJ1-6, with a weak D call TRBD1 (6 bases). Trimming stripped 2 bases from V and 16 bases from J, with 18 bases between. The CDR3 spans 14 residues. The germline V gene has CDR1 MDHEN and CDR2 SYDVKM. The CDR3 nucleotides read TGTGCCAGCAGTTTACCCCAACAGGGAACGTCGCTCCACTTT. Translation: CASSLPQQGTSLHF.